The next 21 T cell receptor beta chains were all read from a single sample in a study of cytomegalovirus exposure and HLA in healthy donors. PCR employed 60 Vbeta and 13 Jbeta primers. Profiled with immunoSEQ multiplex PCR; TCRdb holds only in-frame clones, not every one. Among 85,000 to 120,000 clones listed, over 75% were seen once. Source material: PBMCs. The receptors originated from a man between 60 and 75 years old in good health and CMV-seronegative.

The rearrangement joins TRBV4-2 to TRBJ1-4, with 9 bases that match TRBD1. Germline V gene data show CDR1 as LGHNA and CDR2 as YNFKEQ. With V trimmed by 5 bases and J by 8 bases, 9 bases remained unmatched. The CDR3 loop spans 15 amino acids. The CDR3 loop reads CASSSPGQGWEKLFF. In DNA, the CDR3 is TGTGCCAGCAGCTCCCCGGGACAGGGTTGGGAAAAACTGTTTTTT.

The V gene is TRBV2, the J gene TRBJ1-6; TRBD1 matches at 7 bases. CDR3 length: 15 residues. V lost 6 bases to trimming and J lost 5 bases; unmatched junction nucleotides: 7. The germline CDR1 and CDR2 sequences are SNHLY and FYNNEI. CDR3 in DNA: TGTGCCAGCAGCTCACAGGGGTCCGATAATTCACCCCTCCACTTT. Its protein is CASSSQGSDNSPLHF.

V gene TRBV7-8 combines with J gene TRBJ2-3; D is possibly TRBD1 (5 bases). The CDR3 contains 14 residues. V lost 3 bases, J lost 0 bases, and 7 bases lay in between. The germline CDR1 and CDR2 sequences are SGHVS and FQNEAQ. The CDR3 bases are TGTGCCAGCAGCTTGACAGAGAGCACAGATACGCAGTATTTT. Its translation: CASSLTESTDTQYF. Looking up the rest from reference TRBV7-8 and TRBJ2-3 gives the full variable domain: GAGVSQSPRYKVAKRGQDVALRCDPISGHVSLFWYQQALGQGPEFLTYFQNEAQLDKSGLPSDRFFAERPEGSVSTLKIQRTQQEDSAVYLCASSLTESTDTQYFGPGTRLTVL.

The CDR3 reads CASSMTGTAETQYF. The CDR3 nucleotides read TGCGCCAGCAGTATGACAGGGACGGCCGAGACCCAGTACTTC. The chain employs TRBV4-3 and TRBJ2-5; 7 bases fit TRBD1. After removal of 6 bases from V and 5 bases from J, the junction contained 9 bases not matched to a gene. Germline CDR1 and CDR2: LGHNA and YSLEER. The CDR3 runs to 14 residues.

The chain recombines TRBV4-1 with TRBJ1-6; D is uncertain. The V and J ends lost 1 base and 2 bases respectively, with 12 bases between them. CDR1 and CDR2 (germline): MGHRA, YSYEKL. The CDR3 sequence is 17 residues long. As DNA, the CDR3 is TGCGCCAGCAGCCAAGGTGTGGGAGGCCCCTATAATTCACCCCTCCACTTT. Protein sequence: CASSQGVGGPYNSPLHF.

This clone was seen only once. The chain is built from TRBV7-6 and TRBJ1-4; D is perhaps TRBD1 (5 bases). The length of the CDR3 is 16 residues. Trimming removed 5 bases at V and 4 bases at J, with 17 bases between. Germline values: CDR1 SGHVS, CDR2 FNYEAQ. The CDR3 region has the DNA TGTGCCAGCAGCCCGGGGGTTATTGGGTTTAATGAAAAACTGTTTTTT. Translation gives CASSPGVIGFNEKLFF.

The CDR3 region has the DNA TGTGCCAGCAGCCCGACTAGCGGGGGGGTTAGCACCGGGGAGCTGTTTTTT. This codes for CASSPTSGGVSTGELFF. The chain joins TRBV11-3 to TRBJ2-2; 14 bases are shared with TRBD2. The CDR3 loop spans 17 amino acids. Germline trimming cut 5 bases from V and 4 bases from J; bases unmatched to any gene: 6. Germline loops: CDR1 SGHNT, CDR2 YENEEA.

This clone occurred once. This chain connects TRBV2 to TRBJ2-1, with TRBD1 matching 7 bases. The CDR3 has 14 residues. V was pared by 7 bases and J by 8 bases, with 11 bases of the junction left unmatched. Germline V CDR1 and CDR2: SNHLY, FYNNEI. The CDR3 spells CASIRGQTGDEQFF. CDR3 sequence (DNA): TGTGCCAGCATAAGGGGACAGACGGGTGATGAGCAGTTCTTC.

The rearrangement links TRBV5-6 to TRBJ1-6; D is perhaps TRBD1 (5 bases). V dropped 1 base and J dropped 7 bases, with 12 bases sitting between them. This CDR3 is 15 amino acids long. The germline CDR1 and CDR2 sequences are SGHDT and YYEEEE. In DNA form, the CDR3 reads TGTGCCAGCAGCTTGTGGCAGGGTGGCAATTCACCCCTCCACTTT. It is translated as CASSLWQGGNSPLHF.

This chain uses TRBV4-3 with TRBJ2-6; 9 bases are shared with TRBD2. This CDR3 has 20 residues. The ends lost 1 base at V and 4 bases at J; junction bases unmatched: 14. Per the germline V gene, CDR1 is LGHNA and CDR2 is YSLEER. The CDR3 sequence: CASSQGSASGVPPGANVLTF. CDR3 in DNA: TGCGCCAGCAGCCAAGGCTCGGCTAGCGGGGTCCCGCCGGGGGCCAACGTCCTGACTTTC.

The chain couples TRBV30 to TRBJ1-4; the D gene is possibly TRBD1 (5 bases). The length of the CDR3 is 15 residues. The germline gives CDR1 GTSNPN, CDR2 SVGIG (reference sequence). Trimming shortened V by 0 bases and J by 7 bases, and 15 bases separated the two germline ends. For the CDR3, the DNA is TGTGCCTGGAGTGTACAGGTCAAAATGGGTGAAAAACTGTTTTTT. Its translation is CAWSVQVKMGEKLFF.

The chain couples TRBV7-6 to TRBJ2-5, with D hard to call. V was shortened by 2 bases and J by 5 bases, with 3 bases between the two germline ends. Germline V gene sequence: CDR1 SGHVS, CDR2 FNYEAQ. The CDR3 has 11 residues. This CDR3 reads CASSLSETQYF. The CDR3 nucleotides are TGTGCCAGCAGCTTATCGGAGACCCAGTACTTC.

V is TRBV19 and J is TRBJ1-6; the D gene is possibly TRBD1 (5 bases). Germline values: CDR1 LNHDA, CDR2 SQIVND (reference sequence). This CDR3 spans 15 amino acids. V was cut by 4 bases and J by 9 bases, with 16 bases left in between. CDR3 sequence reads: CASSRGKGVSSPLHF. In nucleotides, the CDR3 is TGTGCCAGTAGTAGGGGAAAAGGGGTGAGTTCACCCCTCCACTTT.

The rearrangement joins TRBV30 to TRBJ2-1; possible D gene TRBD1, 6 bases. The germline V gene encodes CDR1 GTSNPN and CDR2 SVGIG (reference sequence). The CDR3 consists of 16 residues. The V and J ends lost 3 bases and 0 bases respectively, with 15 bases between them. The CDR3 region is CAWSTQGLSSYNEQFF. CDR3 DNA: TGTGCCTGGAGCACACAGGGCCTCAGCTCCTACAATGAGCAGTTCTTC.

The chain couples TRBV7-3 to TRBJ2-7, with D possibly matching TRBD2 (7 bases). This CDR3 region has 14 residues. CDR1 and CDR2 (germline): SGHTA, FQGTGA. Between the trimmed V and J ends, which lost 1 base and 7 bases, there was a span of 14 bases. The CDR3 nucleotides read TGTGCCAGCAGCTTAATCGGGGGGCGCGAGGAGCAGTACTTC. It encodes CASSLIGGREEQYF. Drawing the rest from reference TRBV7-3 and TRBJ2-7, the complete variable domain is GAGVSQTPSNKVTEKGKYVELRCDPISGHTALYWYRQSLGQGPEFLIYFQGTGAADDSGLPNDRFFAVRPEGSVSTLKIQRTERGDSAVYLCASSLIGGREEQYFGPGTRLTVT.

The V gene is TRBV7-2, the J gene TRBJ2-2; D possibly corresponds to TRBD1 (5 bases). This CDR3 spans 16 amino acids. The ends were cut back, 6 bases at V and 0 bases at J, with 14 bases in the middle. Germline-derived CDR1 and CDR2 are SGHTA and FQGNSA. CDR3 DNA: TGTGCCAGCAGTAAAGACAGTACGTCGAACACCGGGGAGCTGTTTTTT. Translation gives CASSKDSTSNTGELFF.

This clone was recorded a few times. CDR3 amino acids: CSVERTPNTEAFF. CDR3 DNA sequence: TGCAGCGTTGAAAGGACACCTAACACTGAAGCTTTCTTT. The genes are TRBV29-1 and TRBJ1-1, with D possibly TRBD1 on 5 matching bases. The CDR3 contains 13 residues. The germline CDR1 and CDR2 sequences are SQVTM and ANQGSEA. V gave up 2 bases and J gave up 2 bases, with 9 bases separating them.

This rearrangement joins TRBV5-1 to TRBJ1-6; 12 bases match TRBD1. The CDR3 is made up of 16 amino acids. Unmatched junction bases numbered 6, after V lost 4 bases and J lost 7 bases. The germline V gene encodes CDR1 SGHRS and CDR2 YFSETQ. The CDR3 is CASSGGQGAQNSPLHF. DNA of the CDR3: TGCGCCAGCAGCGGGGGACAGGGGGCGCAAAATTCACCCCTCCACTTT.

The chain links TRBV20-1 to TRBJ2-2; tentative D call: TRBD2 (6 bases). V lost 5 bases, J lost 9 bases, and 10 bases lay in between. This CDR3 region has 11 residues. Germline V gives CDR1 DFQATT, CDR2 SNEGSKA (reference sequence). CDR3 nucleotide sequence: TGCAGTGCTGAGGACTACCGGGAGCTGTTTTTT. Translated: CSAEDYRELFF.

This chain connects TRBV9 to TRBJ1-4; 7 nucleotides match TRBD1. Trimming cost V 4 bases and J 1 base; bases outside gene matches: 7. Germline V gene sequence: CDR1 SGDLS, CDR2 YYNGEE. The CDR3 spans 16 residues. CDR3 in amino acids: CASSPNRDRTNEKLFF. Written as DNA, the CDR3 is TGTGCCAGCAGCCCAAATCGGGACAGAACTAATGAAAAACTGTTTTTT.

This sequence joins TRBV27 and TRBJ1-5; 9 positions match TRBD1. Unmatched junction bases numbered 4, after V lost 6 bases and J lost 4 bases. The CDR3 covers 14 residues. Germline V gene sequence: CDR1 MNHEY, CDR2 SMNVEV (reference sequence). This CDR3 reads CASRGDRANQPQHF. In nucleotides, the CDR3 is TGTGCCAGCAGGGGGGACAGGGCTAATCAGCCCCAGCATTTT.